This T cell receptor (beta chain) was found in a study of blood T cells in healthy people across ages. Study-wide results and caveats: One million T cells yielded diversity estimates that were considered underestimates.

This CDR3 has 15 residues. CDR1 and CDR2 (germline): MDHEN, SYDVKM. Sample-barcoded 5' priming and a J-beta primer mix drove a second PCR of 7 to 11 cycles. A tag from a template-switch adaptor with 12 random nucleotides marked each cDNA molecule. TCRdb ran MiXCR on the 5' RACE reads and lists one entry per CDR3 protein. The sample carries 760,000 or so distinct CDR3 sequences, around a quarter recorded once. This clonotype was seen more than once but under ten times. Antigen unknown. This same sample was also taken into another study, of T cells of mothers and their children. In that study: Added by the second PCR's M1S primer were sample barcodes and 2-4 random nucleotides.

The clonotype was recovered from a boy younger than 18 in good health. The sample taken for sequencing was blood. V and J are TRBV28 and TRBJ2-5; the match to TRBD2 covers 14 bases. The end of the DNA aligns better with TRBJ2-7, so the J call may be wrong. The CDR3 loop is CASSLGTSGRYEQYF. CDR3 sequence (DNA): TGTGCCAGCAGTCTTGGGACTAGCGGGAGATACGAGCAGTACTTC.